What follows is one T cell receptor beta chain and its context. Its antigen remains unidentified. No base-level quality is on record; no much larger clone is a single base apart. Library preparation was by PCR. At the Johns Hopkins FTIC core, DNA from the cultured CD4+ T cells underwent TCR sequencing with the Oncomine TCR Beta short-read assay. The QIAamp micro DNA kit was used to extract genomic DNA from the cultured CD4+ T cells. Oncomine TCR Beta libraries from cultured CD4+ T cells were pooled using unique dual indexes and sequenced on an Illumina iSeq 100. In the original analysis: Non-productive sequences were removed, and CDR3s not starting with C, not ending with F or W, or shorter than 7 amino acids were discarded. Antigen-specific clonotypes were identified using the MANAFEST web application through comparison of peptide-stimulated wells with reference and other culture wells. An FDR below 0.05, an odds ratio above 5, and a productive frequency above 0.1% in at least two of three replicate wells were required for clones to be considered positive. Clonotypes that were significantly expanded in both SARS-CoV-2 spike wells and at least one common cold coronavirus spike condition were defined as cross-reactive. Using R version 3.6.1, CDR3 homology was evaluated through Levenshtein distances (stringdist) along with unrooted phylogenetic trees (ape). TCRdb reanalyzed the raw reads on its own, using fastp at Q25 for trimming and MiXCR for clone calling, and kept in-frame beta chains. Entries that share a CDR3 protein sequence are merged under the most common genes and DNA. The V and J calls and clone size come from TCRdb's table, not from the authors' own analysis. This sample lists about 23,000 distinct CDR3 sequences; over 60% were detected once. Clones ranked in the top ten supply less than 25% of the sample.

Taken with the paper, the label for treatment or condition translates to: roughly 10-day PBMC culture with coronavirus spike peptide pools or control peptides (ViraFEST assay). The study used the ViraFEST assay, which expanded antigen-specific T cells with peptide pools and then identified expanded clonotypes by TCR sequencing. Negative nucleocapsid antibody tests before and after vaccination confirmed that the healthy vaccine recipients had no prior SARS-CoV-2 infection. PBMCs were cultured at a few million per well in IMDM supplemented with about 5.5% human AB serum and about 10 IU/ml IL-2, with roughly 9.5 ug/ml peptide pools added. Half of the culture medium was replaced with fresh IL-2-containing medium on days 3 and 7. CD4+ T cells were isolated after around ten days of culture through negative selection using the EasySep CD4+ T cell isolation kit. Ficoll-Paque Plus gradient centrifugation was used to isolate PBMCs from whole blood, and the isolated PBMCs were then either used fresh or cryopreserved at -140C. Each culture condition was generally run in triplicate wells.

These data belong to a study of vaccination and CD4 T cells after COVID-19 (dated by TCRdb to between 2022 and 2023). General notes on the study: In the convalescent cohort there were six males and four females, among whom were two Hispanic individuals, seven Caucasians, two Asians and one multiracial person. Control cultures received a CEFX viral epitope pool as the positive control, an HIV-1 Nef peptide pool as the negative control, or no peptide. Two doses of either the Pfizer-BioNTech BNT162b2 vaccine (n=8) or the Moderna mRNA-1273 vaccine (n=2) were administered to participants. In 9 to 11 COVID-19 convalescent patients and a handful of infection-naive healthy vaccine recipients, researchers compared the spike-specific CD4+ TCR repertoire from before mRNA vaccination with the repertoire from after. Post-vaccine blood samples were obtained a median of about 70 days after the second vaccine dose, with a range of roughly 13 to 250 days. The cultures were stimulated with overlapping spike peptide pools from SARS-CoV-2 and from the common cold coronaviruses HCoV-NL63, HCoV-OC43 and HCoV-229E. Post-COVID blood samples were collected from convalescent patients a median of around 100 days after diagnosis, with a range of roughly 30 to 170 days.

Findings and caveats that apply to the study as a whole: The study included relatively few convalescent patients and did not analyze early timepoints after natural infection. Among convalescent patients, a median roughly 84% of the SARS-CoV-2-reactive clones seen after vaccination appeared only after vaccination, which suggests priming specific to the vaccine. Of the vaccine-specific clones found in convalescent patients, nearly all (304 of 307) were mono-reactive for SARS-CoV-2 spike instead of being cross-reactive with common cold coronaviruses. The median count of SARS-CoV-2-reactive clonotypes went up from some 23 after infection to a few dozen after vaccination, although the change was not significant.

Trimming takes 2 bases off V and 6 bases off J; junction bases not matched to a gene: 7. Via the germline V gene, CDR1 is KGHDR and CDR2 SFDVKD. The CDR3 measures 16 amino acids from cysteine to phenylalanine. Left in the record is the CDR3 DNA by itself, 48 bases read in frame from the first base. This sequence originates from a human donor who received a COVID-19 vaccine. The sample was CD4+ T cells from blood, cultured in vitro, taken after SARS-CoV-2 vaccination. The sequence joins TRBV24-1 to TRBJ2-1; 9 of the junction bases match TRBD1. At the DNA level, the sequence is TGTGCCACCAGTGATTCAGGGGACAGGGAACCCAATGAGCAGTTCTTC. Protein translation: CATSDSGDREPNEQFF.